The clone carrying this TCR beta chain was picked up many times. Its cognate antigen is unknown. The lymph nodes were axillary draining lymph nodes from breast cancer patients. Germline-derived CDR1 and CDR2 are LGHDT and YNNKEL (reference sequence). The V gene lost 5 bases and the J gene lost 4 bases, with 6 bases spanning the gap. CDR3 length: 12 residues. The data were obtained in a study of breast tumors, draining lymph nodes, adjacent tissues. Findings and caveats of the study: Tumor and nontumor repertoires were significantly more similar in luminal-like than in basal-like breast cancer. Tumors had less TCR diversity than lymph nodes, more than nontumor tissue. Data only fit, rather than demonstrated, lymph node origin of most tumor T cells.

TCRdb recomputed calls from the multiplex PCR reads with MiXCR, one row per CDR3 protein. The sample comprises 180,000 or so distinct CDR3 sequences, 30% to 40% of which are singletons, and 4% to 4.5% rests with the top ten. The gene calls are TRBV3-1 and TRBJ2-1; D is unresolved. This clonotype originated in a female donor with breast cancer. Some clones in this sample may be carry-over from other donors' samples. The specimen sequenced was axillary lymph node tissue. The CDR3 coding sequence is TGTGCCAGCAGCACCGGATACAATGAGCAGTTCTTC. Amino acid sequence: CASSTGYNEQFF.